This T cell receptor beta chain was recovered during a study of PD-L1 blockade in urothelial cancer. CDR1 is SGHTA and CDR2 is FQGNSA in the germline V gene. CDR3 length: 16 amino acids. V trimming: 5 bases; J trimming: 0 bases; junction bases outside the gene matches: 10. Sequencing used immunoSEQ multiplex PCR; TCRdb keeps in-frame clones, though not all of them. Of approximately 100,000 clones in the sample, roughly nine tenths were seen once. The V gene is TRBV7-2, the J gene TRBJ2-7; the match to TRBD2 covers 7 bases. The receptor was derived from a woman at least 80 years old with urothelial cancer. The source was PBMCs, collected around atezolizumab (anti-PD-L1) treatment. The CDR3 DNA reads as TGTGCCAGCAGCCCCCGCAGTAGCGGGTACTCCTACGAGCAGTACTTC. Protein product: CASSPRSSGYSYEQYF.